A single sample gave rise to the 12 T cell receptor beta chains below, sequenced in a study of response to subunit inactivated influenza vaccine. From the RT-PCR reads, TCRdb called clonotypes with MiXCR, one entry per CDR3 protein. The sample contains over 800,000 distinct CDR3 sequences, around 21% of which appear only once. The specimen was PBMCs from blood, collected less than 6 days after vaccination. The source is a man aged 50 or older who received an inactivated influenza vaccine.

V gene TRBV6-1 combines with J gene TRBJ1-4; TRBD1 might be the D (5 bases). There are 15 residues in the CDR3. Germline V gives CDR1 MNHNS, CDR2 SASEGT. V lost 6 bases and J lost 1, with 12 bases in between. As DNA, the CDR3 is TGTGCCAGCAGGGCAGGGTGGGGAACTAATGAAAAACTGTTTTTT. This gives the protein CASRAGWGTNEKLFF.

V is TRBV28 and J is TRBJ1-5; D not certain. The CDR3 covers 13 residues. Germline V gene lookup returns CDR1 MDHEN and CDR2 SYDVKM. Deletions cut 9 bases from V and 4 bases from J, with 13 bases between. CDR3 amino acids: CASFTEDNQPQHF. The DNA of the CDR3 is TGTGCCAGTTTTACAGAGGATAATCAGCCCCAGCATTTT.

This chain joins TRBV10-3 and TRBJ2-5; D is possibly TRBD2 (7 bases). CDR1 and CDR2 (germline): ENHRY, SYGVKD. There are 13 residues in the CDR3. Trimming shortened V by 6 bases and J by 4 bases, and 12 bases separated the two germline ends. The CDR3 sequence is CAIREGGGETQYF. In DNA form, the CDR3 reads TGTGCCATCAGGGAAGGGGGGGGAGAGACCCAGTACTTC.

This clonotype came up a few times. This chain uses TRBV4-3 with TRBJ2-7; D is perhaps TRBD2 (7 bases). The CDR3 consists of 16 residues. V was shortened by 4 bases and J by 5 bases, with 21 bases between the two germline ends. Germline V lookup: CDR1 LGHNA, CDR2 YSLEER. The CDR3 reads CASSRLSGTQPHEQYF. The CDR3 DNA follows: TGCGCCAGCAGCCGGTTAAGCGGGACACAACCCCACGAGCAGTACTTC.

The chain couples TRBV29-1 to TRBJ1-2, with TRBD1 identical over 9 bases. V was pared by 2 bases and J by 5 bases, with 3 bases of the junction left unmatched. This CDR3 contains 13 residues. Germline assignment: CDR1 SQVTM and CDR2 ANQGSEA. CDR3: CSVEHRGQYGYTF. Written as DNA, the CDR3 is TGCAGCGTTGAACACAGGGGGCAGTATGGCTACACCTTC.

This clonotype was found a few times. The chain combines TRBV24-1 with TRBJ1-5; maybe TRBD1 (5 bases). The length of the CDR3 is 16 residues. Trimming pared 4 bases from V and 1 base from J, leaving 13 bases between. The germline V gene encodes CDR1 KGHDR and CDR2 SFDVKD. The CDR3 reads CATSDGARASNQPQHF. In DNA, the CDR3 is TGTGCCACCAGTGACGGGGCCCGGGCAAGCAATCAGCCCCAGCATTTT.

The chain uses TRBV10-3 and TRBJ2-5; possibly TRBD1 for D (6 bases). V was shortened by 6 bases and J by 4 bases, with 12 bases between the two germline ends. The CDR3 sequence is 13 residues long. From germline, CDR1 is ENHRY and CDR2 SYGVKD. The CDR3 region is CAIRVGAGETQYF. Here the CDR3 DNA reads TGTGCCATCAGGGTGGGGGCCGGAGAGACCCAGTACTTC.

This clonotype has at least ten counts. This chain uses TRBV28 with TRBJ2-7; tentative D call: TRBD2 (6 bases). This CDR3 region has 13 residues. Between the trimmed V and J ends, which lost 3 bases and 10 bases, there was a span of 16 bases. Germline V gene lookup returns CDR1 MDHEN and CDR2 SYDVKM. The CDR3 loop is CASSFKLGTVQYF. In nucleotides, the CDR3 is TGTGCCAGCAGTTTTAAACTTGGGACTGTACAGTACTTC.

A few counts support this clonotype. The V gene is TRBV7-6, the J gene TRBJ1-4, with 7 bases that match TRBD1. J gave up 5 bases and V 2 bases, and 14 bases lay outside the gene matches. This CDR3 region has 18 residues. Looked up from germline, CDR1 is SGHVS and CDR2 is FNYEAQ. CDR3 nucleotide sequence: TGTGCCAGCAGCTTACAAGAGTCTCTTGGGACAGAGAATGAAAAACTGTTTTTT. This sequence encodes CASSLQESLGTENEKLFF.

In its sample, this clonotype was seen a few times. The chain recombines TRBV12-3 or TRBV12-4 with TRBJ2-1, with TRBD2 matching 10 bases. The CDR3 extends over 13 amino acids. The J segment lost 7 bases and the V segment lost 10 bases, leaving 7 bases of the junction unmatched. CDR3 sequence: CATGTSASNEQFF. As DNA, the CDR3 is TGTGCCACCGGGACTAGCGCCTCGAATGAGCAGTTCTTC.

This clonotype came up once. The V gene is TRBV6-2 or TRBV6-3, the J gene TRBJ2-1, with 10 positions matching TRBD2. CDR1 and CDR2 from the germline V gene are MNHEY and SVGEGT. This CDR3 has 11 amino acids. The DNA for the CDR3 is TGTGGGACTAGCGGATACAATGAGCAGTTCTTC. Translation: CGTSGYNEQFF.

This chain uses TRBV20-1 with TRBJ2-7, with 12 bases aligning to TRBD2. After removal of 4 bases from V and 3 bases from J, the junction contained 7 bases not matched to a gene. CDR1 and CDR2 (germline): DFQATT, SNEGSKA (reference sequence). The CDR3 sequence is 15 residues long. CDR3 nucleotide sequence: TGCAGTGCTAAGCTCAGACTAGCGGGGGACTACGAGCAGTACTTC. Translation: CSAKLRLAGDYEQYF.